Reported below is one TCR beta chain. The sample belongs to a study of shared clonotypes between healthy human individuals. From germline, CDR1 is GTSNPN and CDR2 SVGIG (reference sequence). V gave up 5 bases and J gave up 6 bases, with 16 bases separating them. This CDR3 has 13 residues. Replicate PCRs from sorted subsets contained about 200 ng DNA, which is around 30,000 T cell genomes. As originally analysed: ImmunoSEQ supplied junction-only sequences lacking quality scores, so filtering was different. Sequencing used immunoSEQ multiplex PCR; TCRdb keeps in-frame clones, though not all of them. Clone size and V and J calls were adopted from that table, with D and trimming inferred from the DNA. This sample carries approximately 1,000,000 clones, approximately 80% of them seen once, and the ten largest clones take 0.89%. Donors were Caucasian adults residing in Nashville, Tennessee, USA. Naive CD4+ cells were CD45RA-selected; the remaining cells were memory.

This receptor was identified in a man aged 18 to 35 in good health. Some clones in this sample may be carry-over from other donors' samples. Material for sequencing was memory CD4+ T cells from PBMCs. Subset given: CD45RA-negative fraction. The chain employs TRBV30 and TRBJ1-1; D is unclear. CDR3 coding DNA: TGTGCCTGGCGGACCGGAGCCCGGGCTGAAGCTTTCTTT. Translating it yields CAWRTGARAEAFF.